Each of the 6 T cell receptor beta chains below was sequenced from the same sample in a study of blood T cell repertoires in COVID-19. This table comes from immunoSEQ multiplex PCR, and its TCRdb copy is limited to in-frame clones, with some not included. Here the sample spans approximately 50,000 clones, about 85% being singletons. The sequencing sample was made of peripheral blood. These receptors were collected from a human donor in a cohort sampled during active COVID-19.

This sequence joins TRBV27 and TRBJ1-1; D uncertain. The CDR3 consists of 15 residues. V was shortened by 10 bases and J by 5 bases, with 23 bases between the two germline ends. Germline V CDR1 and CDR2: MNHEY, SMNVEV (reference sequence). DNA of the CDR3: TGTGCCACCTCCCGGAGCCGGGGATTGTTGACTGAAGCTTTCTTT. This sequence encodes CATSRSRGLLTEAFF.

The chain links TRBV7-3 to TRBJ2-3; 8 bases are a match to TRBD2. Germline loops: CDR1 SGHTA, CDR2 FQGTGA. CDR3 length: 15 amino acids. The J segment lost 2 bases and the V segment lost 3 bases, leaving 4 bases of the junction unmatched. CDR3 protein: CASSFSGTNTDTQYF. CDR3 bases: TGTGCCAGCAGCTTTAGCGGGACAAACACAGATACGCAGTATTTT.

This clone has a single count. This chain uses TRBV7-9 with TRBJ2-6; 11 positions match TRBD2. This CDR3 region has 16 residues. V dropped 3 bases and J dropped 4; count of bases not matched to a gene: 2. Germline V gene data show CDR1 as SEHNR and CDR2 as FQNEAQ (reference sequence). The CDR3 DNA reads TGTGCCAGCAGCTTTAGCGGGAGGGGAGGGGCCAACGTCCTGACTTTC. Encoded protein: CASSFSGRGGANVLTF.

The chain recombines TRBV4-2 with TRBJ2-7; the match to TRBD2 covers 7 bases. There are 16 residues in the CDR3. Germline V gene data show CDR1 as LGHNA and CDR2 as YNFKEQ. With V trimmed by 0 bases and J by 1 base, 6 bases remained unmatched. The chain's CDR3 is CASSQDLLAASYEQYF. CDR3 nucleotides: TGTGCCAGCAGCCAAGATTTGCTAGCGGCATCCTACGAGCAGTACTTC.

The rearrangement joins TRBV29-1 to TRBJ1-2; no definite D call. Trimming removed 2 bases from V and 1 base from J, with 8 bases in between. Germline assignment: CDR1 SQVTM and CDR2 ANQGSEA. This CDR3 region has 13 residues. CDR3 bases: TGCAGCGTTGAATCTGGGCTTAACTATGGCTACACCTTC. As protein: CSVESGLNYGYTF.

The rearrangement joins TRBV4-1 to TRBJ1-4; D is uncertain. Deletions cut 0 bases from V and 8 bases from J, with 7 bases between. The CDR3 extends over 13 amino acids. Germline CDR1 reads MGHRA; CDR2 reads YSYEKL. The CDR3 region is CASSQEEWEKLFF. Written as DNA, the CDR3 is TGCGCCAGCAGCCAAGAGGAGTGGGAAAAACTGTTTTTT.